These 20 T cell receptor beta chains originate from one sample sequenced in a study of T cells in Graves' hyperthyroidism and ophthalmopathy. Template material for amplifying TCR beta CDR3 regions consisted of RNA transcripts. When the TCR CDR3 underwent first-round RT-PCR, the HTBI primer set was used. TCRdb ran MiXCR on the multiplex PCR reads and lists one entry per CDR3 protein. The table includes a few hundred thousand distinct CDR3 sequences, 12% to 15% detected once. The sequenced sample was blood. These receptors originate from a woman in her fifties or sixties with Graves' ophthalmopathy.

This clonotype showed up many times. The V and J genes are TRBV28 and TRBJ2-1, with 14 bases that match TRBD2. The trim removed 6 bases at V and 7 bases at J, leaving 5 bases unmatched. Germline assignment: CDR1 MDHEN and CDR2 SYDVKM. This CDR3 spans 15 amino acids. The CDR3 DNA follows: TGTGCCAGCAGGCGACTAGCGGGAGGGCCGAATGAGCAGTTCTTC. It yields the protein CASRRLAGGPNEQFF. Full variable domain (remainder filled in from reference TRBV28 and TRBJ2-1): DVKVTQSSRYLVKRTGEKVFLECVQDMDHENMFWYRQDPGLGLRLIYFSYDVKMKEKGDIPEGYSVSREKKERFSLILESASTNQTSMYLCASRRLAGGPNEQFFGPGTRLTVL.

This clonotype was counted only a few times. The J gene is TRBJ2-2, the V gene TRBV29-1; 7 bases align to TRBD1. The CDR3 consists of 13 residues. V trimming: 7 bases; J trimming: 2 bases; junction bases outside the gene matches: 4. The germline CDR1 and CDR2 sequences are SQVTM and ANQGSEA. CDR3 nucleotides: TGCAGCGGGGGACAGAGAAACACCGGGGAGCTGTTTTTT. This gives the protein CSGGQRNTGELFF.

At least ten counts were recorded for this clonotype. The chain links TRBV5-1 to TRBJ2-1, with 12 bases matching TRBD2. V was pared by 4 bases and J by 5 bases, with 13 bases of the junction left unmatched. CDR3 length equals 18 residues. In germline, CDR1 is SGHRS, CDR2 YFSETQ. The CDR3 DNA reads TGCGCCAGCAGCCCTCGACTAGCGGGAGCGGCTGGCGACAATGAGCAGTTCTTC. The encoded protein is CASSPRLAGAAGDNEQFF.

This clonotype has ten or more counts. The rearrangement links TRBV11-2 to TRBJ2-1; D remains unclear. Germline V lookup: CDR1 SGHAT, CDR2 FQNNGV. The V end was cut by 4 bases, the J end by 12 bases, with 7 bases between. The CDR3 consists of 10 residues. The CDR3 region has the DNA TGTGCCAGCAGCTCCCGGGCGCAGTTCTTC. It specifies CASSSRAQFF.

This clonotype has a count of ten or more. The chain employs TRBV28 and TRBJ2-5; 12 bases are a match to TRBD2. The germline V gene encodes CDR1 MDHEN and CDR2 SYDVKM. The CDR3 loop spans 16 amino acids. The V and J ends lost 4 bases and 3 bases, in that order; junction bases with no gene match: 6. Written as DNA, the CDR3 is TGTGCCAGCAGTTCGGCGGGACTAGCGGGTGAAGAGACCCAGTACTTC. It encodes CASSSAGLAGEETQYF.

This clonotype has just a few counts. This chain joins TRBV27 and TRBJ1-4; no firm D call. The CDR3 is 13 residues long. Germline V CDR1 and CDR2: MNHEY, SMNVEV (reference sequence). V lost 1 base to trimming and J lost 4 bases, with 4 bases between them. The CDR3 loop is CASSLFGNEKLFF. Here the CDR3 DNA reads TGTGCCAGCAGTTTATTTGGTAATGAAAAACTGTTTTTT.

The CDR3 loop reads CASSTSAGVGTTNEQFF. DNA of the CDR3: TGTGCCAGTAGTACCTCTGCGGGGGTAGGGACCACCAATGAGCAGTTCTTC. The chain employs TRBV19 and TRBJ2-1, with TRBD2 identical over 7 bases. V lost 4 bases, J lost 6 bases, and 15 bases stayed unmatched. There are 17 residues in the CDR3. Germline V CDR1 and CDR2: LNHDA, SQIVND (reference sequence).

The gene calls are TRBV20-1 and TRBJ2-5; D gene ambiguous. The CDR3 spans 11 residues. Germline V gene lookup returns CDR1 DFQATT and CDR2 SNEGSKA (reference sequence). Trimming took off 2 bases at V and 2 bases at J, with 3 bases between the two ends. In nucleotides, the CDR3 is TGCAGTGCTAGACAGCAAGAGACCCAGTACTTC. Translation gives CSARQQETQYF.

This clonotype occurred many times. The rearrangement uses TRBV20-1 and TRBJ2-7; 9 nucleotides line up with TRBD1. The J segment lost 3 bases and the V segment lost 2 bases, leaving 8 bases of the junction unmatched. CDR3 length equals 15 residues. Germline V gene sequence: CDR1 DFQATT, CDR2 SNEGSKA (reference sequence). The CDR3: CSARSPGTGHYEQYF. CDR3 nucleotide sequence: TGCAGTGCTAGATCTCCAGGGACAGGGCACTACGAGCAGTACTTC.

The J gene is TRBJ2-3, the V gene TRBV7-9; 10 bases fit TRBD2. From germline, CDR1 is SEHNR and CDR2 FQNEAQ (reference sequence). This CDR3 has 15 amino acids. J lost 5 bases, V lost 8 bases, and 10 bases had no gene match. For the CDR3, the DNA is TGTGCCAGCCACAAAGCGGGAGGGCATGGAGATACGCAGTATTTT. Protein sequence: CASHKAGGHGDTQYF.

A few counts support this clonotype. The chain joins TRBV7-8 to TRBJ2-2, with a weak D call TRBD2 (5 bases). The V end was cut by 3 bases, the J end by 4 bases, with 18 bases between. Germline assignment: CDR1 SGHVS and CDR2 FQNEAQ. This CDR3 region has 17 residues. The CDR3 coding sequence is TGTGCCAGCAGCTTTCGATTGACCCCGGGGAGCACCGGGGAGCTGTTTTTT. Its protein is CASSFRLTPGSTGELFF. The full variable domain, rest sourced from reference TRBV7-8 and TRBJ2-2, is GAGVSQSPRYKVAKRGQDVALRCDPISGHVSLFWYQQALGQGPEFLTYFQNEAQLDKSGLPSDRFFAERPEGSVSTLKIQRTQQEDSAVYLCASSFRLTPGSTGELFFGEGSRLTVL.

This clonotype was observed many times. V is TRBV20-1 and J is TRBJ2-3; D remains ambiguous. Germline loops: CDR1 DFQATT, CDR2 SNEGSKA (reference sequence). The CDR3 totals 14 residues. V lost 1 base and J 0 bases, leaving 8 bases between the germline ends. In DNA form, the CDR3 reads TGCAGTGCTAGAGGGGCGCACAGCACAGATACGCAGTATTTT. Amino acids: CSARGAHSTDTQYF.

This clonotype occurred many times. V is TRBV5-1 and J is TRBJ1-3; D uncertain. Deletions cut 1 base from V and 8 bases from J, with 7 bases between. The CDR3 is made up of 12 amino acids. Germline CDR1 and CDR2: SGHRS and YFSETQ. The CDR3 region has the DNA TGCGCCAGCAGCTTGAAAGGAGACACCATATATTTT. Translated: CASSLKGDTIYF.

The chain uses TRBV9 and TRBJ1-2; D not resolved. The length of the CDR3 is 16 residues. Germline V gene data show CDR1 as SGDLS and CDR2 as YYNGEE. The V and J ends lost 4 bases and 6 bases respectively, with 22 bases between them. The CDR3 spells CASSPPLVRNDHGYTF. The CDR3 bases are TGTGCCAGCAGCCCCCCCCTGGTCCGGAACGACCATGGCTACACCTTC. Variable domain in full (rest from reference TRBV9 and TRBJ1-2): DSGVTQTPKHLITATGQRVTLRCSPRSGDLSVYWYQQSLDQGLQFLIQYYNGEERAKGNILERFSAQQFPDLHSELNLSSLELGDSALYFCASSPPLVRNDHGYTFGSGTRLTVV.

There are many counts of this clonotype. The chain combines TRBV18 with TRBJ2-7; the D gene is possibly TRBD1 (6 bases). Germline V gene lookup returns CDR1 KGHSH and CDR2 LQKENI. The CDR3 has 15 residues. Deletions cut 3 bases from V and 7 bases from J, with 19 bases between. CDR3 sequence (DNA): TGTGCCAGCTCACCGAAGGACAGACGACTCAAGGAGCAGTACTTC. It specifies CASSPKDRRLKEQYF. Filled out from reference TRBV18 and TRBJ2-7, the complete variable domain reads NAGVMQNPRHLVRRRGQEARLRCSPMKGHSHVYWYRQLPEEGLKFMVYLQKENIIDESGMPKERFSAEFPKEGPSILRIQQVVRGDSAAYFCASSPKDRRLKEQYFGPGTRLTVT.

This clonotype occurred many times. The chain joins TRBV5-1 to TRBJ2-5; 9 bases align to TRBD2. The V and J ends lost 0 bases and 5 bases, in that order; junction bases with no gene match: 5. The CDR3 covers 15 residues. Per the germline V gene, CDR1 is SGHRS and CDR2 is YFSETQ. The CDR3, as DNA: TGCGCCAGCAGCTTGGGGGTAGCGGGAGTTGAGACCCAGTACTTC. Protein sequence: CASSLGVAGVETQYF. The full variable domain, rest sourced from reference TRBV5-1 and TRBJ2-5, is KAGVTQTPRYLIKTRGQQVTLSCSPISGHRSVSWYQQTPGQGLQFLFEYFSETQRNKGNFPGRFSGRQFSNSRSEMNVSTLELGDSALYLCASSLGVAGVETQYFGPGTRLLVL.

This clonotype was seen ten or more times. The V gene is TRBV18, the J gene TRBJ2-7; TRBD2 might be the D (6 bases). The CDR3 sequence is 14 residues long. Germline V CDR1 and CDR2: KGHSH, LQKENI. Trimming took 3 bases from V and 3 from J, leaving 12 bases between them. The CDR3 protein is CASSPGSEGYEQYF. In DNA, the CDR3 is TGTGCCAGCTCACCCGGGAGCGAGGGCTACGAGCAGTACTTC.

The rearrangement links TRBV7-9 to TRBJ2-1; D is unresolved. The ends were cut back, 0 bases at V and 7 bases at J, with 7 bases in the middle. Per the germline V gene, CDR1 is SEHNR and CDR2 is FQNEAQ (reference sequence). The CDR3 consists of 13 residues. Here the CDR3 DNA reads TGTGCCAGCAGCTTAGCGCAGAGGAATGAGCAGTTCTTC. It translates to CASSLAQRNEQFF.

This clonotype was counted ten times or more. The chain joins TRBV7-9 to TRBJ2-7; possibly TRBD2 for D (6 bases). V dropped 4 bases and J dropped 6 bases, with 16 bases sitting between them. Germline-derived CDR1 and CDR2 are SEHNR and FQNEAQ (reference sequence). The CDR3 length is 14 residues. Written as DNA, the CDR3 is TGTGCCAGCAGCTCAGTCGGGGGAATTGGCGAGCAGTACTTC. It is translated as CASSSVGGIGEQYF.

This clonotype was detected ten times or more. This sequence joins TRBV11-2 and TRBJ2-7; the D call may be TRBD1 or TRBD2 (5 bases each). Germline CDR1 is SGHAT and CDR2 is FQNNGV. The CDR3 is 14 amino acids. The V end was cut by 3 bases, the J end by 2 bases, with 11 bases between. The CDR3 nucleotides are TGTGCCAGCAGCTTCCGGGACGGAGCCTACGAGCAGTACTTC. Translation: CASSFRDGAYEQYF.